The 6 T cell receptor beta chains listed next were all sequenced from one sample in a study of T cell clonality in common variable immunodeficiency. Study findings and constraints: Fewer deletions and N-nucleotide insertions were reportedly seen in common variable immunodeficiency TCR beta sequences.

Clones were sequenced by immunoSEQ multiplex PCR, and TCRdb holds only the in-frame ones, with some missing. The sample has around 16,000 clones, none seen only once. No antigen has been assigned to these receptors. The specimen sequenced was peripheral blood mononuclear cells. Receptor source: a human donor with common variable immunodeficiency.

This clone was seen at least ten times. The read ends 3 residues before the CDR3 terminus; that terminus is restored from the germline J gene. The V call is TRBV18, the J call TRBJ2-2; no definite D call. Germline-derived CDR1 and CDR2 are KGHSH and LQKENI. The CDR3 covers 15 residues. Trimming stripped 6 bases from V and 2 bases from J, with 13 bases between. The DNA read from the CDR3 is TGTGCCAGCTCGCGCTATACAGATAACACCGGGGAG. Protein sequence: CASSRYTDNTGE. The whole CDR3 protein is CASSRYTDNTGELFF.

Remarks on this clone: The CDR3 goes on 3 residues after the read ends, and that part is filled in from the germline J gene. The chain employs TRBV18 and TRBJ1-3, with D hard to call. This CDR3 spans 14 amino acids. Deletions cut 5 bases from V and 7 bases from J, with 15 bases between. Per the germline V gene, CDR1 is KGHSH and CDR2 is LQKENI. The sequenced CDR3 bases are TGTGCCAGCTCAGGTCAGCGCACCGGGAACACC. Protein sequence: CASSGQRTGNT. The CDR3 as a whole reads CASSGQRTGNTIYF.

In its sample, this clone was seen many times. The CDR3 end falls 3 residues outside the read, so it is completed with the germline J gene. The rearrangement joins TRBV9 to TRBJ1-6, with unresolved D. V lost 4 bases to trimming and J lost 0 bases, with 20 bases between them. This CDR3 is built from 19 residues. Germline V CDR1 and CDR2: SGDLS, YYNGEE. Partial CDR3 DNA: TGTGCCAGCAGCCCCAAGGCCATGGGAACTAGCTCCTATAATTCACCC. This translates into CASSPKAMGTSSYNSP. The whole CDR3 is CASSPKAMGTSSYNSPLHF.

At least ten counts were recorded for this clone. The read ends 3 residues before the CDR3 terminus; that terminus is restored from the germline J gene. V gene TRBV7-6 combines with J gene TRBJ2-6, with D hard to call. There are 15 residues in the CDR3. Germline CDR1 SGHVS, CDR2 FNYEAQ. Trimming removed 1 base at V and 4 bases at J, with 8 bases between. CDR3 sequence: CASSLVGSGANVLTF. CDR3 bases read: TGTGCCAGCAGCTTAGTCGGGTCGGGGGCCAACGTC.

This clone came up many times. The CDR3 end is not reached by the read, which stops 3 residues before it; the germline J gene fills it in. The chain has TRBV7-2 and TRBJ2-1; 10 bases are shared with TRBD2. V was clipped by 5 bases and J by 6 bases; unmatched bases: 7. Germline values: CDR1 SGHTA, CDR2 FQGNSA. The CDR3 extends over 15 amino acids. The CDR3 DNA, read in part, is TGTGCCAGCAGCCCCCGAGCGGGGGGGCGCAATGAG. Encoded protein: CASSPRAGGRNE. The complete CDR3 protein is CASSPRAGGRNEQFF.

This clone was counted between two and nine times. Incomplete CDR3 DNA: TGTGCCAGCAGCCGAGACATGGCCTCAACCTACGAG. This codes for CASSRDMASTYE. In full, the CDR3 is CASSRDMASTYEQYF. This rearrangement joins TRBV7-2 to TRBJ2-7; D not resolved. The read halts 3 residues ahead of the CDR3 end, with the missing end drawn from the germline J gene. CDR3 size: 15 residues. Germline assignment: CDR1 SGHTA and CDR2 FQGNSA. V gave up 5 bases and J gave up 2 bases, with 16 bases separating them.